The T cell receptor beta chain under discussion was sequenced for a study of T cells in Graves' hyperthyroidism and ophthalmopathy. This CDR3 comprises 13 residues. The junction had 7 bases not matched to a gene; V was cut back by 7 bases and J by 8 bases. Germline CDR1 reads LNHDA; CDR2 reads SQIVND (reference sequence). Study observations and caveats: Most expanded thyroid clonotypes above 0.001 recurred in blood.

Researchers took RNA transcripts and amplified the TCR beta CDR3 regions from them. The HTBI primer set drove a first-round RT-PCR of the TCR CDR3. TCRdb re-called the multiplex PCR reads through MiXCR, storing one row per CDR3 protein. The data show a few hundred thousand distinct CDR3 sequences, 15% to 20% seen once. A word on this clonotype: Its antigen is unknown.

The J gene is TRBJ1-4, the V gene TRBV19; the match to TRBD1 covers 7 bases. Sequenced: blood. The receptor was derived from a woman under 40 with Graves' ophthalmopathy. CDR3 amino acids: CASKRQGREKLFF. The CDR3 DNA reads as TGTGCCAGTAAAAGACAGGGAAGGGAAAAACTGTTTTTT. Using reference TRBV19 and TRBJ1-4 for the parts outside the CDR3, the full variable domain is DGGITQSPKYLFRKEGQNVTLSCEQNLNHDAMYWYRQDPGQGLRLIYYSQIVNDFQKGDIAEGYSVSREKKESFPLTVTSAQKNPTAFYLCASKRQGREKLFFGSGTQLSVL.